This T cell receptor beta chain was recovered during a study of CD8+ T cells in alopecia areata. Study-level information: Patients took tofacitinib for 6 to 18 months, followed by 6 drug-free months.

Treatment indicated: oral pan-JAK inhibitor, 5-10 mg twice daily. PBMCs provided sorted CD4+ and CD8+ T cells. Once RNA had been extracted, it was reverse transcribed into cDNA to act as the sequencing template. The data were produced by immunoSEQ multiplex PCR, yet TCRdb's version contains in-frame clones alone and is incomplete. Of approximately 200,000 clones in the sample, around 56% were seen once. Comments on this clone: Its target is unknown.

Study-level findings and limits: Persistence during tofacitinib was seen for many expanded lesional clones in scalp and blood. For lesional scalp, especially alopecia totalis/universalis, clonality was higher than in normal scalp.

The TCR originated in a human donor with alopecia areata. This specimen consisted of CD4+ T cells sorted from blood, obtained at week 4, from a patient treated with tofacitinib.

CDR3 region: CSVAGSWSNQPQHF. DNA for the CDR3: TGCAGCGTTGCAGGGTCCTGGAGCAATCAGCCCCAGCATTTT. J is TRBJ1-5 and V is TRBV29-1, with D perhaps matching TRBD1 (5 bases). The V end lost 4 bases, the J end lost 1 base, and 11 bases lay between the germline ends. Germline values: CDR1 SQVTM, CDR2 ANQGSEA. CDR3 size: 14 residues.